The rows below give T cell receptor beta chains drawn from one sample of a study of read filtering for tumor transcriptome and immune sequencing. One entry per CDR3 protein, called by TCRdb with MiXCR from the reads. The sample carries 100,000 to 150,000 distinct CDR3 sequences, around 13% recorded once. Sequences were obtained from a population of CD138-negative cells sorted from bone marrow. The receptors were gathered from a donor aged 40 or older with multiple myeloma. CDR3s include the opening cysteine and the closing phenylalanine or tryptophan. The order of the fields is V gene, clone size, D gene, J gene, CDR3 protein, CDR3 DNA. D genes are given only for firm matches. A row's size may be missing; if present it is once, few, many or a size class.

TRBV28	few	NA	TRBJ2-5	CGSSSSGQGETQYF	TGTGGCAGCAGTTCCTCAGGTCAGGGAGAGACCCAGTACTTC
TRBV18	NA	TRBD2	TRBJ2-7	CASSPPSGDYYEQYF	TGTGCCAGCTCACCACCTAGCGGGGATTACTACGAGCAGTACTTC
TRBV6-5	few	NA	TRBJ2-2	CASSDSLGVKFTGELFF	TGTGCCAGCAGTGACTCCCTAGGGGTCAAATTCACCGGGGAGCTGTTTTTT
TRBV19	many	NA	TRBJ2-7	CASSIQGGAGYEQYF	TGTGCCAGTAGTATACAAGGGGGAGCCGGTTACGAGCAGTACTTC
TRBV5-6	few	NA	TRBJ2-5	CASSPARGAKKTQYF	TGTGCCAGCAGCCCGGCCCGGGGGGCGAAAAAGACCCAGTACTTC
TRBV10-1	many	TRBD1	TRBJ2-1	CASSESRGGLYNEQFF	TGCGCCAGCAGTGAAAGTCGAGGGGGCTTGTATAATGAGCAGTTCTTC
TRBV6-4	many	NA	TRBJ2-1	CAKGISYNEQFF	TGTGCCAAGGGTATTTCCTACAATGAGCAGTTCTTC
TRBV19	many	TRBD1	TRBJ2-2	CASSPLDRDTGELFF	TGTGCCAGTAGTCCCCTGGACAGGGACACCGGGGAGCTGTTTTTT
TRBV4-1	many	TRBD1	TRBJ2-1	CASSQGVIQGVYNEQFF	TGCGCCAGCAGCCAAGGGGTTATACAGGGGGTCTACAATGAGCAGTTCTTC
TRBV9	many	NA	TRBJ1-1	CASSVGGTNTEAFF	TGTGCCAGCAGCGTAGGGGGGACGAACACTGAAGCTTTCTTT
TRBV6-5	many	NA	TRBJ2-1	CASSRRWGEQFF	TGTGCCAGCAGCAGGCGATGGGGTGAGCAGTTCTTC
TRBV12-3/TRBV12-4	many	NA	TRBJ2-1	CASSSTGYNEQFF	TGTGCCAGCAGTTCGACGGGATACAATGAGCAGTTCTTC
TRBV28	few	NA	TRBJ1-5	CASSSHRGDWRNQPQHF	TGTGCCAGCAGCTCCCATCGGGGTGACTGGCGCAATCAGCCCCAGCATTTT
TRBV7-3	few	NA	TRBJ2-6	CASSPFTGVLSGANVLTF	TGTGCCAGCAGCCCATTCACGGGGGTTCTCTCTGGGGCCAACGTCCTGACTTTC
TRBV3-1	many	TRBD2	TRBJ2-5	CASSPGTSGRGETQYF	TGTGCCAGCAGCCCCGGGACTAGCGGGAGAGGGGAGACCCAGTACTTC
TRBV6-5	NA	TRBD1	TRBJ2-2	CASRRQGADGELFF	TGTGCCAGCAGGCGACAGGGGGCGGACGGGGAGCTGTTTTTT
TRBV15	NA	NA	TRBJ1-1	CATSRGRWSEAFF	TGTGCCACCAGCAGAGGACGTTGGTCTGAAGCTTTCTTT
TRBV7-9	many	TRBD1	TRBJ2-1	CASSLQGTGLNEQFF	TGTGCCAGCAGCTTACAAGGGACAGGGTTAAATGAGCAGTTCTTC
TRBV7-2	many	TRBD1	TRBJ2-2	CASSLETGVTGELFF	TGTGCCAGCAGCTTGGAAACAGGGGTAACCGGGGAGCTGTTTTTT
TRBV11-1	few	TRBD1	TRBJ2-7	CASSFDRGYEQYF	TGTGCCAGCAGCTTCGACAGGGGCTACGAGCAGTACTTC
TRBV5-1	many	NA	TRBJ1-4	CASSSDGGEKLFF	TGCGCCAGCAGCTCCGACGGTGGTGAAAAACTGTTTTTT
TRBV7-2	many	TRBD2	TRBJ2-1	CASSLVEGGYNEQFF	TGTGCCAGCAGCTTAGTTGAGGGAGGGTACAATGAGCAGTTCTTC
TRBV10-3	many	NA	TRBJ2-5	CAISERDLQETQYF	TGTGCCATCAGTGAGCGGGACTTACAAGAGACCCAGTACTTC
TRBV7-9	many	TRBD1	TRBJ2-1	CASSLMTGGPQVEQFF	TGTGCCAGCAGCTTAATGACAGGGGGCCCCCAGGTGGAGCAGTTCTTC
TRBV29-1	many	TRBD2	TRBJ2-5	CSVEVAGDQTQYF	TGCAGCGTTGAGGTGGCGGGGGACCAGACCCAGTACTTC
TRBV6-6	NA	NA	TRBJ2-5	CASSLREAGETQYF	TGTGCCAGCAGTCTCCGAGAAGCGGGAGAGACCCAGTACTTC
TRBV7-2	many	NA	TRBJ1-2	CASSLVAYGYTF	TGTGCCAGCAGCTTAGTGGCCTATGGCTACACCTTC
TRBV5-4	many	TRBD2	TRBJ2-5	CASSRAGLVSETQYF	TGTGCCAGCAGCCGAGCCGGACTAGTAAGCGAGACCCAGTACTTC
TRBV19	many	TRBD2	TRBJ2-2	CASSTLAGTGELFF	TGTGCCAGTAGTACACTAGCGGGGACCGGGGAGCTGTTTTTT
TRBV7-2	many	NA	TRBJ2-4	CASSLLENIQYF	TGTGCCAGCAGCTTACTAGAAAACATTCAGTACTTC
TRBV15	few	NA	TRBJ1-2	CATSPGGPWGTNYGYTF	TGTGCCACCAGCCCTGGCGGCCCGTGGGGGACCAACTATGGCTACACCTTC
TRBV12-3/TRBV12-4	NA	NA	TRBJ1-5	CASSREEQPQHF	TGTGCCAGCAGTCGGGAGGAGCAGCCCCAGCATTTT
TRBV5-1	many	NA	TRBJ2-3	CASSLDTSSTDTQYF	TGCGCCAGCAGCCTGGACACCTCTAGCACAGATACGCAGTATTTT
TRBV6-2/TRBV6-3	many	TRBD1	TRBJ2-1	CASSYGGQGSNEQFF	TGTGCCAGCAGTTACGGGGGACAGGGGTCAAATGAGCAGTTCTTC
TRBV29-1	many	TRBD2	TRBJ2-5	CSVTGLAGGETQYF	TGCAGCGTGACTGGACTAGCGGGAGGAGAGACCCAGTACTTC
TRBV29-1	NA	NA	TRBJ2-3	CSVESGAADTQYF	TGCAGCGTTGAATCGGGGGCGGCAGATACGCAGTATTTT
TRBV24-1	many	NA	TRBJ2-5	CATSPVETQYF	TGTGCCACCAGTCCTGTGGAGACCCAGTACTTC
TRBV28	few	NA	TRBJ2-1	CASSTPASGYYDEQFF	TGTGCCAGCAGTACCCCAGCCAGCGGGTATTACGATGAGCAGTTCTTC
TRBV30	few	NA	TRBJ1-5	CAGGTGNQPQHF	TGTGCCGGAGGGACGGGCAATCAGCCCCAGCATTTT
TRBV10-3	many	TRBD2	TRBJ2-1	CATGTSGVGGQFF	TGTGCCACTGGGACTAGCGGTGTAGGGGGGCAGTTCTTC
TRBV27	many	NA	TRBJ2-7	CASSLSGTRGEQYF	TGTGCCAGCAGTTTAAGTGGGACACGCGGCGAGCAGTACTTC
TRBV7-9	many	TRBD2	TRBJ2-1	CASSPSGSSYNEQFF	TGTGCCAGCAGTCCTAGCGGAAGCTCCTACAATGAGCAGTTCTTC
TRBV12-3/TRBV12-4	many	NA	TRBJ1-2	CASSLSANYGYTF	TGTGCCAGCAGTTTATCAGCTAACTATGGCTACACCTTC
TRBV29-1	many	TRBD2	TRBJ2-1	CSGGSGVEQFF	TGCAGCGGAGGGAGCGGGGTTGAGCAGTTCTTC
TRBV20-1	few	NA	TRBJ2-1	CSARPFRALYNEQFF	TGCAGTGCTAGGCCCTTCAGGGCCCTCTACAATGAGCAGTTCTTC
TRBV19	NA	TRBD1	TRBJ1-4	CASTRDRDEKLFF	TGTGCCAGTACTCGGGACAGGGACGAAAAACTGTTTTTT
TRBV7-9	NA	TRBD2	TRBJ2-3	CASSPELARTTDTQYF	TGTGCCAGCAGCCCAGAACTAGCGCGGACTACAGATACGCAGTATTTT
TRBV10-3	many	TRBD2	TRBJ2-3	CAIRPGLAGGPGTDTQYF	TGTGCCATCAGACCGGGACTAGCGGGGGGTCCTGGCACAGATACGCAGTATTTT
TRBV20-1	many	NA	TRBJ2-6	CSASVRSFTSGANVLTF	TGCAGTGCTAGTGTCAGAAGCTTCACCTCTGGGGCCAACGTCCTGACTTTC
TRBV14	many	NA	TRBJ2-1	CASSQDWRGFGVDEQFF	TGTGCCAGCAGCCAAGATTGGAGGGGGTTCGGGGTGGATGAGCAGTTCTTC
TRBV11-3	NA	NA	TRBJ2-7	CASSLNTGPYEQYF	TGTGCCAGCAGCTTAAACACAGGACCCTACGAGCAGTACTTC
TRBV6-2/TRBV6-3	many	TRBD2	TRBJ2-7	CASSSLAGGQPYEQYF	TGTGCCAGCAGTTCCTTAGCGGGAGGGCAACCCTACGAGCAGTACTTC
TRBV29-1	many	TRBD1	TRBJ2-2	CSVGVTGGPGELFF	TGCAGCGTTGGGGTGACAGGGGGCCCCGGGGAGCTGTTTTTT
TRBV7-3	few	TRBD2	TRBJ2-5	CASSLIGAGPQETQYF	TGTGCCAGCAGCTTAATTGGAGCGGGGCCCCAAGAGACCCAGTACTTC
TRBV5-1	many	NA	TRBJ2-7	CASSLGLLIKRSYEQYF	TGCGCCAGCAGCTTGGGCTTACTGATAAAGAGATCCTACGAGCAGTACTTC
TRBV5-5	NA	NA	TRBJ2-1	CASSSLRGSRYNEQFF	TGTGCCAGCAGCTCCCTTAGAGGGTCAAGGTACAATGAGCAGTTCTTC
TRBV5-6	NA	TRBD2	TRBJ2-3	CASSLGLARATDTQYF	TGTGCCAGCAGCTTGGGACTAGCGCGGGCCACAGATACGCAGTATTTT
TRBV6-6	many	NA	TRBJ2-3	CASRLEGVTQYF	TGTGCCAGCAGACTAGAAGGTGTTACGCAGTATTTT